The 12 T cell receptor beta chains below all came from one sample that was sequenced in a study of human T cells and chemical hapten exposure. Time point described: patch test 1, 2 weeks after DPC sensitization. Treatment of the sample: therapeutic diphenylcyclopropenone sensitization with weekly scalp DPC. One entry per CDR3 protein, called by TCRdb with MiXCR from the RACE reads. Of 70,000 to 100,000 distinct CDR3 sequences in the sample, approximately 8% were seen once. Sequences were derived from whole blood, sampled in connection with sensitization to the hapten diphenylcyclopropenone (DPC). The source of these receptors is a woman aged 25 to 39 with alopecia areata. Some clones in this sample may be carry-over from other donors' samples.

This clonotype was found many times. The chain combines TRBV29-1 with TRBJ2-7; 11 bases line up with TRBD1. The CDR3 extends over 14 amino acids. CDR1 and CDR2 (germline): SQVTM, ANQGSEA. J was trimmed by 5 bases and V by 6 bases; bases with no gene match: 9. For the CDR3, the DNA is TGCAGCGTACCAGGGACAGGGGGTATCAACGAGCAGTACTTC. Its protein product is CSVPGTGGINEQYF.

The sample holds many counts of this clonotype. This chain joins TRBV10-3 and TRBJ2-7; 9 nucleotides agree with TRBD2. The germline V gene encodes CDR1 ENHRY and CDR2 SYGVKD. The CDR3 is 12 residues long. Trimming took 6 bases from V and 5 from J; bases not matched to a gene: 2. The DNA for the CDR3 is TGTGCCATCAGCCCTAGCGGGGACGAGCAGTACTTC. It is translated as CAISPSGDEQYF.

Ten or more counts support this clonotype. This rearrangement joins TRBV10-3 to TRBJ2-3, with 11 bases identical to TRBD2. V lost 3 bases, J lost 0 bases, and 8 bases stayed unmatched. The CDR3 sequence is 18 residues long. In germline, CDR1 is ENHRY, CDR2 SYGVKD. CDR3 amino acids: CAISDQRLAGSSTDTQYF. In DNA form, the CDR3 reads TGTGCCATCAGTGATCAAAGACTAGCGGGGAGTAGCACAGATACGCAGTATTTT.

The chain has TRBV30 and TRBJ2-3; possibly TRBD2 for D (7 bases). V lost 1 base, J lost 3 bases, and 20 bases lay in between. CDR1 GTSNPN and CDR2 SVGIG come from the germline V gene (reference sequence). The CDR3 contains 17 residues. The CDR3 DNA reads TGTGCCTGGAGTGAAGGGGCGATGGGGGGGACAACAGATACGCAGTATTTT. Its translation: CAWSEGAMGGTTDTQYF.

This clonotype appeared many times. The CDR3 protein is CASSLAEYPNSPLHF. In nucleotides, the CDR3 is TGTGCCAGCAGCTTAGCGGAGTATCCCAATTCACCCCTCCACTTT. The V call is TRBV7-2, the J call TRBJ1-6; D not certain. CDR3 length equals 15 residues. The germline gives CDR1 SGHTA, CDR2 FQGNSA. Trimming removed 0 bases at V and 7 bases at J, with 10 bases between.

This clonotype turned up a few times. The chain is built from TRBV9 and TRBJ1-2; D unresolved. The V and J ends lost 1 base and 5 bases respectively, with 12 bases between them. CDR3 length: 14 amino acids. Germline-derived CDR1 and CDR2 are SGDLS and YYNGEE. The CDR3 DNA follows: TGTGCCAGCAGCGTAAATGCGGCTCAGTATGGCTACACCTTC. It translates to CASSVNAAQYGYTF.

This clonotype appeared many times. The chain combines TRBV20-1 with TRBJ2-3; 12 bases match TRBD2. Germline lookup yields CDR1 DFQATT and CDR2 SNEGSKA (reference sequence). V shed 0 bases, J shed 4 bases, and the junction held 11 bases outside the gene matches. This CDR3 spans 18 amino acids. The CDR3 reads CSARDPSGGARGPDTQYF. The CDR3 DNA reads TGCAGTGCTAGAGACCCTAGCGGGGGGGCGAGGGGCCCAGATACGCAGTATTTT.

This clonotype was detected a few times. The gene calls are TRBV19 and TRBJ1-2, with 10 bases that match TRBD1. Looked up from germline, CDR1 is LNHDA and CDR2 is SQIVND (reference sequence). The CDR3 totals 12 residues. With V trimmed by 8 bases and J by 6 bases, 3 bases remained unmatched. CDR3 region: CASGDRGDGYTF. CDR3 DNA sequence: TGTGCCAGTGGGGACAGGGGAGATGGCTACACCTTC.

This clonotype was seen more than once but under ten times. The rearrangement uses TRBV5-1 and TRBJ1-1; a weak D match, TRBD1 (5 bases). Germline V CDR1 and CDR2: SGHRS, YFSETQ. The CDR3 has 15 residues. Trimming took 2 bases from V and 1 from J, leaving 12 bases between them. DNA of the CDR3: TGCGCCAGCAGCTTAACAACGGGGCCGAACACTGAAGCTTTCTTT. Its translation is CASSLTTGPNTEAFF.

This chain uses TRBV7-3 with TRBJ2-6; D assignment may be TRBD1 or TRBD2 (5 bases each). The CDR3 length is 18 residues. Germline lookup yields CDR1 SGHTA and CDR2 FQGTGA. V was trimmed by 5 bases and J by 0 bases, leaving 17 bases between them. The CDR3 spells CASSRLPGTASGANVLTF. The CDR3 DNA sequence: TGTGCCAGCAGCCGATTGCCCGGGACGGCCTCTGGGGCCAACGTCCTGACTTTC.

This clonotype was counted a few times. The genes are TRBV2 and TRBJ2-4; tentatively, D is TRBD1 (5 bases). The CDR3 is 16 amino acids. V gave up 1 base and J gave up 1 base, with 11 bases separating them. From germline, CDR1 is SNHLY and CDR2 FYNNEI. In DNA, the CDR3 is TGTGCCAGCAGTGAAGGGACATTTGGGGCCAAAAACATTCAGTACTTC. This codes for CASSEGTFGAKNIQYF.

Only a few counts were recorded for this clonotype. The chain is built from TRBV6-7 and TRBJ1-4; 7 bases match TRBD1. TRBV6-7 is placed among ORFs of uncertain function. V was pared by 2 bases and J by 0 bases, with 15 bases of the junction left unmatched. This CDR3 contains 20 residues. CDR3 DNA sequence: TGTGCCAGCAGTTACACCGTCAGGGGGAATCGCCCCCCAACTAATGAAAAACTGTTTTTT. It is translated as CASSYTVRGNRPPTNEKLFF.